The 24 T cell receptor beta chains presented below share a single source sample, sequenced in a study of T cell repertoires in cytomegalovirus infection. Their recognized antigens are unknown. A single record per CDR3 protein comes from TCRdb applying MiXCR to the reads. Of about 220,000 distinct CDR3 sequences detected, approximately 38% appear once; the ten largest clones hold around 60%. The sequences come from CD8+ T cells from cultured PBMCs, collected from culture after CMV antigen stimulation. Source of these receptors: a human donor in good health (CMV status not recorded). Some clones in this sample may be carry-over from other donors' samples.

V is TRBV7-6 and J is TRBJ2-7, with D perhaps matching TRBD1 (6 bases). This CDR3 has 13 residues. Trimming shortened V by 5 bases and J by 4 bases, and 12 bases separated the two germline ends. Germline CDR1 is SGHVS and CDR2 is FNYEAQ. The CDR3 region is CASSQEQGYEQYF. CDR3 DNA: TGTGCCAGCAGCCAAGAACAGGGTTACGAGCAGTACTTC.

This clonotype was counted a few times. The chain is built from TRBV7-8 and TRBJ1-2, with 9 bases fitting TRBD1. The trim removed 5 bases at V and 4 bases at J, leaving 8 bases unmatched. CDR3 size: 15 residues. The germline CDR1 and CDR2 sequences are SGHVS and FQNEAQ. The CDR3 reads CASSPTGGMGYGYTF. In nucleotides, the CDR3 is TGTGCCAGCAGCCCAACAGGGGGCATGGGCTATGGCTACACCTTC.

The chain is built from TRBV2 and TRBJ2-2; tentative D call: TRBD2 (5 bases). Trimming took 3 bases from V and 3 from J, leaving 11 bases between them. Germline lookup yields CDR1 SNHLY and CDR2 FYNNEI. The CDR3 is 15 amino acids. Written as DNA, the CDR3 is TGTGCCAGCAGTGATCCGGGGATCGACACCGGGGAGCTGTTTTTT. Protein sequence: CASSDPGIDTGELFF.

V and J are TRBV12-3 or TRBV12-4 and TRBJ2-2; D gene uncertain. CDR3 length equals 10 residues. The V end was cut by 11 bases, the J end by 5 bases, with 6 bases between. This CDR3 is CAVGTGELFF. Written as DNA, the CDR3 is TGTGCCGTTGGGACCGGGGAGCTGTTTTTT.

This sequence joins TRBV2 and TRBJ2-7; 10 bases are shared with TRBD2. The J segment lost 3 bases and the V segment lost 6 bases, leaving 8 bases of the junction unmatched. Germline-derived CDR1 and CDR2 are SNHLY and FYNNEI. The CDR3 runs to 15 residues. CDR3 in DNA: TGTGCCAGCAGCCCTAACGGACTAGCGGTCTACGAGCAGTACTTC. It codes for CASSPNGLAVYEQYF.

This sequence joins TRBV6-5 and TRBJ1-2; 7 bases are a match to TRBD1. Germline CDR1 and CDR2: MNHEY and SVGAGI. The CDR3 has 13 residues. V lost 7 bases to trimming and J lost 6 bases; unmatched junction nucleotides: 8. The CDR3 reads CASTPTGTHGYTF. The DNA for the CDR3 is TGTGCCAGCACGCCGACAGGGACCCATGGCTACACCTTC.

The table lists this clonotype with a few counts. This chain connects TRBV7-6 to TRBJ2-1; 11 bases fit TRBD2. Trimming removed 4 bases from V and 7 bases from J; junction bases left unmatched: 6. The germline CDR1 and CDR2 sequences are SGHVS and FNYEAQ. The CDR3 runs to 15 residues. The CDR3 reads CASSSLAGGTNEQFF. CDR3 coding DNA: TGTGCCAGCAGCTCCCTAGCGGGGGGTACAAATGAGCAGTTCTTC.

The rearrangement links TRBV20-1 to TRBJ2-3, with 7 bases fitting TRBD2. The V segment lost 4 bases and the J segment 2 bases; nucleotides outside the gene matches: 9. The germline gives CDR1 DFQATT, CDR2 SNEGSKA (reference sequence). The CDR3 sequence is 15 residues long. This chain's CDR3 is CSATYSSGPTDTQYF. For the CDR3, the DNA is TGCAGTGCTACCTACTCTAGCGGACCCACAGATACGCAGTATTTT.

This chain connects TRBV5-4 to TRBJ2-7; 15 bases map to TRBD2. Germline CDR1 is SGHNT and CDR2 is YYREEE (reference sequence). This CDR3 is built from 18 residues. The V segment lost 3 bases and the J segment 0 bases; nucleotides outside the gene matches: 7. The CDR3 spells CASSSLGLAGGPSYEQYF. CDR3 bases: TGTGCCAGCAGCTCCCTCGGACTAGCGGGAGGGCCCTCCTACGAGCAGTACTTC.

V usage is TRBV28 and J usage is TRBJ1-4; D is unclear. CDR1 is MDHEN, CDR2 SYDVKM, per germline. The CDR3 sequence is 12 residues long. The V gene lost 2 bases and the J gene lost 14 bases, with 12 bases spanning the gap. CDR3 in amino acids: CASSLNPGRLFF. In DNA, the CDR3 is TGTGCCAGCAGTTTAAATCCGGGGAGGCTGTTTTTT. The full variable domain, with the rest looked up from reference TRBV28 and TRBJ1-4, is DVKVTQSSRYLVKRTGEKVFLECVQDMDHENMFWYRQDPGLGLRLIYFSYDVKMKEKGDIPEGYSVSREKKERFSLILESASTNQTSMYLCASSLNPGRLFFGSGTQLSVL.

In this sample, this clonotype turned up a few times. This rearrangement joins TRBV7-9 to TRBJ2-7; D tentatively fits TRBD1 or TRBD2 (5 bases each). V was cut by 3 bases and J by 5 bases, with 17 bases left in between. Per germline, CDR1 SEHNR and CDR2 FQNEAQ (reference sequence). This CDR3 contains 15 residues. CDR3 in DNA: TGTGCCAGCAGCTTGAGGGGAGCGCGTAGGGACGAGCAGTACTTC. Protein sequence: CASSLRGARRDEQYF.

The V gene is TRBV5-4, the J gene TRBJ1-2, with TRBD1 identical over 8 bases. Germline CDR1 SGHNT, CDR2 YYREEE (reference sequence). The CDR3 is 12 residues long. J was trimmed by 8 bases and V by 9 bases; bases with no gene match: 9. CDR3 amino acids: CAINQGARGYTF. In DNA form, the CDR3 reads TGTGCCATCAATCAGGGGGCGCGAGGCTACACCTTC. Full variable domain (outside the CDR3, taken from reference TRBV5-4 and TRBJ1-2): ETGVTQSPTHLIKTRGQQVTLRCSSQSGHNTVSWYQQALGQGPQFIFQYYREEENGRGNFPPRFSGLQFPNYSSELNVNALELDDSALYLCAINQGARGYTFGSGTRLTVV.

Only a few counts were recorded for this clonotype. This chain joins TRBV4-1 and TRBJ1-1; possibly TRBD1 for D (5 bases). This CDR3 has 17 amino acids. CDR1 and CDR2 (germline): MGHRA, YSYEKL. V lost 2 bases and J 0 bases, leaving 16 bases between the germline ends. The CDR3 DNA reads as TGCGCCAGCAGCCAACGGCCCCGGGGGACCCTGAACACTGAAGCTTTCTTT. Translating gives CASSQRPRGTLNTEAFF.

J is TRBJ2-3 and V is TRBV5-6, with unresolved D. The CDR3 loop spans 14 amino acids. The V and J ends lost 1 base and 0 bases respectively, with 6 bases between them. CDR1 and CDR2 from the germline V gene are SGHDT and YYEEEE. CDR3 bases: TGTGCCAGCAGCTTGACATCAAGCACAGATACGCAGTATTTT. Translated: CASSLTSSTDTQYF. The variable domain in full, completed from reference TRBV5-6 and TRBJ2-3, reads DAGVTQSPTHLIKTRGQQVTLRCSPKSGHDTVSWYQQALGQGPQFIFQYYEEEERQRGNFPDRFSGHQFPNYSSELNVNALLLGDSALYLCASSLTSSTDTQYFGPGTRLTVL.

The chain carries TRBV29-1 and TRBJ2-3; TRBD2 aligns across 9 bases. This CDR3 region has 16 residues. V gave up 7 bases and J gave up 5 bases; unmatched junction bases: 16. CDR1 and CDR2 from the germline V gene are SQVTM and ANQGSEA. CDR3 region: CSESRAFSGSEDTQYF. Written as DNA, the CDR3 is TGCAGCGAATCCCGTGCATTTAGCGGGAGCGAAGATACGCAGTATTTT.

This clonotype was counted only a few times. The V gene is TRBV11-2, the J gene TRBJ2-2; D is undetermined. Germline V gene sequence: CDR1 SGHAT, CDR2 FQNNGV. V was clipped by 8 bases and J by 0 bases, with 13 bases between them. This CDR3 region has 15 residues. The CDR3 region is CASLPWRSNTGELFF. CDR3 coding DNA: TGTGCCAGCTTGCCGTGGAGATCGAACACCGGGGAGCTGTTTTTT. The variable domain in full, completed from reference TRBV11-2 and TRBJ2-2, reads EAGVAQSPRYKIIEKRQSVAFWCNPISGHATLYWYQQILGQGPKLLIQFQNNGVVDDSQLPKDRFSAERLKGVDSTLKIQPAKLEDSAVYLCASLPWRSNTGELFFGEGSRLTVL.

The chain is built from TRBV9 and TRBJ1-2; D may be TRBD1 (6 bases). Trimming took 0 bases from V and 4 from J, leaving 16 bases between them. This CDR3 has 16 residues. The V gene's germline CDR1 is SGDLS and CDR2 YYNGEE. The CDR3: CASSVDVTGRFYGYTF. The CDR3, as DNA: TGTGCCAGCAGCGTAGATGTTACAGGGCGGTTCTATGGCTACACCTTC.

V is TRBV19 and J is TRBJ2-2; either TRBD1 or TRBD2 may supply D (6 bases each). This CDR3 region has 14 residues. Germline V gives CDR1 LNHDA, CDR2 SQIVND (reference sequence). Deletions cut 1 base from V and 9 bases from J, with 12 bases between. CDR3 amino acids: CASSIGQGRRELFF. The CDR3 DNA reads as TGTGCCAGTAGTATAGGTCAGGGGAGGCGGGAGCTGTTTTTT.

The chain recombines TRBV19 with TRBJ1-2; a weak D match, TRBD1 (5 bases). The germline V gene has CDR1 LNHDA and CDR2 SQIVND (reference sequence). The CDR3 totals 14 residues. The V end was cut by 3 bases, the J end by 1 base, with 9 bases between. The CDR3 here is CASSIRQINYGYTF. The CDR3 DNA sequence: TGTGCCAGTAGTATCCGACAGATTAACTATGGCTACACCTTC. Based on the CDR3 plus reference TRBV19 and TRBJ1-2, the full variable domain is DGGITQSPKYLFRKEGQNVTLSCEQNLNHDAMYWYRQDPGQGLRLIYYSQIVNDFQKGDIAEGYSVSREKKESFPLTVTSAQKNPTAFYLCASSIRQINYGYTFGSGTRLTVV.

This chain connects TRBV6-6 to TRBJ1-2; maybe TRBD1 (5 bases). The V and J ends lost 8 bases and 6 bases respectively, with 10 bases between them. CDR3 size: 11 residues. Germline V CDR1 and CDR2: MNHNY, SVGAGI (reference sequence). The CDR3 here is CASWGEHGYTF. CDR3 bases: TGTGCCAGCTGGGGGGAGCATGGCTACACCTTC.

There are a few counts of this clonotype. The V call is TRBV7-3, the J call TRBJ2-1; 9 bases align to TRBD2. The length of the CDR3 is 15 residues. Germline V gene data show CDR1 as SGHTA and CDR2 as FQGTGA. J lost 4 bases, V lost 6 bases, and 7 bases had no gene match. CDR3: CASSPMTSGYNEQFF. As DNA, the CDR3 is TGTGCCAGCAGTCCAATGACTAGCGGATACAATGAGCAGTTCTTC. Drawing the rest from reference TRBV7-3 and TRBJ2-1, the complete variable domain is GAGVSQTPSNKVTEKGKYVELRCDPISGHTALYWYRQSLGQGPEFLIYFQGTGAADDSGLPNDRFFAVRPEGSVSTLKIQRTERGDSAVYLCASSPMTSGYNEQFFGPGTRLTVL.

In this sample, this clonotype turned up a few times. The chain recombines TRBV6-6 with TRBJ2-4, with TRBD2 identical over 8 bases. The CDR3 contains 16 residues. The V gene end was trimmed by 2 bases and the J gene end by 5 bases; junction bases not matched to a gene: 8. CDR1 and CDR2 from the germline V gene are MNHNY and SVGAGI (reference sequence). The CDR3: CASSYEQRGKENIQYF. The CDR3 coding sequence is TGTGCCAGCAGTTACGAACAGCGGGGGAAGGAAAACATTCAGTACTTC.

This clonotype was seen only once. This rearrangement joins TRBV30 to TRBJ2-1; D gene uncertain. The length of the CDR3 is 14 residues. CDR1 and CDR2 (germline): GTSNPN, SVGIG (reference sequence). V was shortened by 2 bases and J by 0 bases, with 8 bases between the two germline ends. The CDR3 nucleotides read TGTGCCTGGAGTATGTCGGCCTCCTACAATGAGCAGTTCTTC. It encodes CAWSMSASYNEQFF. The full variable domain, rest sourced from reference TRBV30 and TRBJ2-1, is SQTIHQWPATLVQPVGSPLSLECTVEGTSNPNLYWYRQAAGRGLQLLFYSVGIGQISSEVPQNLSASRPQDRQFILSSKKLLLSDSGFYLCAWSMSASYNEQFFGPGTRLTVL.

The chain employs TRBV7-2 and TRBJ2-7, with 9 bases that match TRBD1. This CDR3 has 15 amino acids. Germline V CDR1 and CDR2: SGHTA, FQGNSA. Trimming took 2 bases from V and 3 from J; bases not matched to a gene: 5. The CDR3, as DNA: TGTGCCAGCAGCTTACGGGACAGGGCCGACTACGAGCAGTACTTC. Residues: CASSLRDRADYEQYF.